Listed here is a single TCR beta chain. These data belong to a study of cytomegalovirus exposure and HLA in healthy donors. The PCR contained 60 Vbeta and 13 Jbeta primers. Here immunoSEQ multiplex PCR was the method, and the copy in TCRdb shows in-frame clones only, minus some. The table lists approximately 31,000 clones, approximately 87% of them singletons. Germline CDR1 SEHNR, CDR2 FQNEAQ (reference sequence). The CDR3 runs to 15 residues. Trimming left V 1 base short and J 7 bases short, with 11 bases between. This sequence originates from a boy aged 5-17 years in good health and CMV-seronegative. Sequencing input: PBMCs. The rearrangement links TRBV7-9 to TRBJ1-6; possible D gene TRBD1, 6 bases. The CDR3 nucleotides are TGTGCCAGCAGCTTAGGTAACAGGGCCAATTCACCCCTCCACTTT. It is translated as CASSLGNRANSPLHF.